This section outlines one TCR beta chain sequence together with its context. Its target is unknown. CDR3 length: 14 amino acids. The data were obtained in a study of cytomegalovirus exposure and HLA in healthy donors. The overall study: About 79 million unique TCRs from HLA-typed donors were held in an early data release.

Amplification used 60 Vbeta primers and 13 Jbeta primers. Only in-frame clones appear in the TCRdb table, and some are missing; sequencing was by immunoSEQ multiplex PCR. This table holds fewer than 200,000 clones, roughly 85% found once. Study-wide findings and caveats: It was confirmed in vitro that a few of the CMV-associated chains were specific for CMV antigens. Per a prior analysis, the majority of TCR beta V segments were productive roughly 87% or roughly 30% of the time. The likely origin of a cluster of highly shared sequence variants was a sequencing artifact.

This receptor was obtained from a male donor in good health and CMV-seronegative. Material: PBMCs. This chain joins TRBV21-1 and TRBJ2-7; the tabulated D call, TRBD1, remains unverified against the DNA. TRBV21-1 is designated a pseudogene. The CDR3 region is CASSGFQQVYEQYF. As DNA, the CDR3 is TGTGCCAGCAGCGGATTTCAACAGGTCTACGAGCAGTACTTC.